This TCR beta chain came from a study of radiation and T cells in renal cell carcinoma. Across the study: Nephrectomy followed 15 Gy stereotactic body radiation by 4 weeks. General study results and limits: Top tumor clonotypes rose in blood 2 weeks post-radiation, then contracted.

For this clone: What it recognizes is unknown.

Sample time point: baseline pretreatment blood. Noted treatment: 15 Gy SBRT to primary tumor, nephrectomy 4 weeks later. The V and J ends lost 0 bases and 5 bases respectively, with 13 bases between them. The CDR3 is 15 residues long. The V gene's germline CDR1 is GTSNPN and CDR2 SVGIG (reference sequence). Generated by immunoSEQ multiplex PCR, the TCRdb table keeps only in-frame clones and is missing some. The sample yields tens of thousands of clones, roughly three quarters seen once. This specimen consisted of blood, obtained from a patient whose treatment included radiotherapy and nephrectomy. The genes are TRBV30 and TRBJ2-2; D may match TRBD1 or TRBD2 (5 bases each). The clonotype originates from a man between 60 and 75 years old with renal cell carcinoma. CDR3 bases: TGTGCCTGGAGTGTAGTGGGGGTTCGGACCGGGGAGCTGTTTTTT. It translates to CAWSVVGVRTGELFF. Together with reference TRBV30 and TRBJ2-2, the CDR3 gives the full variable domain: SQTIHQWPATLVQPVGSPLSLECTVEGTSNPNLYWYRQAAGRGLQLLFYSVGIGQISSEVPQNLSASRPQDRQFILSSKKLLLSDSGFYLCAWSVVGVRTGELFFGEGSRLTVL.